This T cell receptor beta chain was sequenced in a study of blood T cell repertoires in COVID-19. On the study more broadly: PBMCs, B-cell-depleted T cells, or T cells provided the cDNA or gDNA that made up the material.

Germline lookup yields CDR1 MNHEY and CDR2 SMNVEV (reference sequence). The length of the CDR3 is 12 residues. The V end was cut by 6 bases, the J end by 3 bases, with 6 bases between. In the authors' workflow: Amplification from reference gene primers served as the basis for estimated nucleated cell counts. Only in-frame clones appear in the TCRdb table, and some are missing; sequencing was by immunoSEQ multiplex PCR. The V and J calls and clone size are taken from that table; D and trimming were inferred from the DNA. The repertoire holds a few hundred thousand clones, about 90% seen once, with 3% in the top ten.

The V call is TRBV27, the J call TRBJ1-5; D gene ambiguous. The sequence derives from a woman aged 25 to 39 with COVID-19, enrolled during active disease. Source material: peripheral blood. The CDR3 nucleotides read TGTGCCAGCAGGGCCCCCAATCAGCCCCAGCATTTT. This encodes CASRAPNQPQHF.